Reported below is one T cell receptor beta chain. This clone was seen more than once but under ten times. Which antigen it targets is not known. Base qualities are not recorded, but no much larger clone differs from it by a single base. This record comes from a study of OX40 agonist ivuxolimab in advanced cancers. General notes on the study: Ivuxolimab, which targeted the costimulatory receptor OX40 (CD134), was an agonistic, fully human IgG2 monoclonal antibody. Intravenous ivuxolimab was administered to patients every 2 weeks at six dose levels: 0.01, 0.1, 0.3, 1.5, 3 and 10 mg/kg. Among the roughly 50 dose-escalation patients, some 19 had hepatocellular carcinoma, roughly 15 melanoma, 9 renal cell carcinoma and 9 head and neck cancer. The dose-escalation cohort was 82.7% male with a mean age of approximately 60 years, ranging from roughly 20 to 85. Prior anti-PD-1, anti-PD-L1 or anti-CTLA-4 therapy was permitted, and checkpoint inhibitors had been received by less than 45% of dose-escalation patients. Partial responses occurred in three dose-escalation patients, of whom one had hepatocellular carcinoma and two had cutaneous melanoma. Peripheral TCRbeta sequencing aimed to test whether ivuxolimab altered TCR sequence diversity and caused clonal T-cell expansion. The paper describes the monotherapy dose-escalation part (N ≈ 50 patients) of the phase I trial of ivuxolimab.

Genomic DNA was extracted from sorted cells for sequencing of the TCRbeta CDR3 region. The immunoSEQ Assay was used to sequence the TCRbeta CDR3 regions. TCRdb's version of the immuneACCESS table is confined to in-frame rearrangements and falls short of the full clone set. An unresolved V gene accounts for under half of the shortfall where checked; the remainder is of unknown origin. The sample table records 75,000 to 100,000 clones; roughly 90% of these occur just once. Around 0.75% of the sample comes from the top ten. Patients with a history of autoimmune disease or receiving systemic immunosuppression were excluded from the trial. In every dose cohort, peripheral blood was drawn for TCR sequencing at baseline, cycle 4 day 1, and cycle 7 day 1. The samples were drawn from a first-in-human, open-label, multicenter phase I dose-escalation trial of ivuxolimab. The trial enrolled adults with locally advanced or metastatic head and neck squamous cell, hepatocellular, melanoma or renal cell carcinoma. CD4+ and CD8+ T cells were sorted separately from peripheral blood before TCR sequencing.

CDR3 length: 15 amino acids, cysteine to phenylalanine. The retained sequence is limited to the CDR3, 45 bases, with the frame set at the first base. V is clipped by 4 bases and J by 1 base, and the sequence between their germline boundaries is 13 bases long. The CDR1 and CDR2 encoded by the germline V gene (reference sequence) are MNHEY and SMNVEV. Broader findings and caveats from the paper: The antigen specificity of the peripheral T cells that underwent clonal expansion was not determined. Clonal expansion of both CD4+ and CD8+ blood T cells was observed from baseline to week 6 at doses 0.1 to 3.0 mg/kg. In the 0.1-3.0 mg/kg groups, partial responders were among the patients with the lowest normalized peripheral clonal expansion, particularly in CD8+ T cells. After ivuxolimab, expanded clones were on average more numerous among CD8+ T cells than among CD4+ T cells. Low levels of normalized T-cell clonal expansion were also seen in some patients who did not respond.

This chain is built from TRBV27 and TRBJ2-5, with the D gene uncertain. The material was CD4+ or CD8+ T cells sorted from blood, obtained in a trial of the OX40 agonist ivuxolimab. This receptor was identified in an adult with an advanced solid tumor such as melanoma, head and neck, liver or kidney cancer. The CDR3 protein sequence reads: CASSSPFNIQETQYF. The DNA sequence follows: TGTGCCAGCAGTTCCCCCTTCAATATCCAAGAGACCCAGTACTTC.